Listed here are 28 T cell receptor beta chains from one sample, sequenced in a study of regulatory T cells in long-lasting Graves disease. Relying on iRepertoire HTBI primers and Arm-PCR of CDR3 regions, the team built TCR beta libraries. Via MiXCR, TCRdb re-called the multiplex PCR reads, giving one row per CDR3 protein. The profile covers 700,000 or so distinct CDR3 sequences, with 25% to 35% appearing a single time and 35% to 55% taken by the ten largest. Specified time point: persistent/refractory GD, antithyroid drugs over 5 years with positive TRAb. TCR sequences were obtained from RNA taken from PBMCs. Sequences were derived from peripheral blood mononuclear cells (PBMCs), sampled when the disease was refractory, from a patient treated with antithyroid drugs. The receptors were gathered from a female donor with Graves disease.

This clonotype was seen a few times. The gene calls are TRBV4-1 and TRBJ2-7; 14 positions match TRBD2. Germline CDR1 reads MGHRA; CDR2 reads YSYEKL. The CDR3 has 21 residues. V gave up 1 base and J gave up 6 bases; unmatched junction bases: 20. The CDR3 DNA reads as TGCGCCAGCAGCCAAGTGCCAGGGACAGGACTAGCGGGAGGTGGAAGTATCGAGCAGTACTTC. This sequence encodes CASSQVPGTGLAGGGSIEQYF.

This clonotype was seen a few times. The genes are TRBV5-1 and TRBJ1-1; D gene uncertain. Germline V gene sequence: CDR1 SGHRS, CDR2 YFSETQ. The CDR3 totals 17 residues. The V end lost 6 bases, the J end lost 0 bases, and 21 bases lay between the germline ends. The CDR3 here is CASTGPHGASMNTEAFF. In DNA, the CDR3 is TGCGCCAGCACCGGGCCTCATGGTGCTTCCATGAACACTGAAGCTTTCTTT.

The chain links TRBV18 to TRBJ1-5; 8 nucleotides match TRBD1. Unmatched junction bases numbered 6, after V lost 4 bases and J lost 7 bases. The CDR3 extends over 14 amino acids. Germline-derived CDR1 and CDR2 are KGHSH and LQKENI. CDR3 in DNA: TGTGCCAGCTCACAGGACAGGGAGGCACAGCCCCAGCATTTT. It codes for CASSQDREAQPQHF.

The rearrangement links TRBV11-2 to TRBJ2-3; D possibly corresponds to TRBD2 (6 bases). Trimming stripped 1 base from V and 6 bases from J, with 17 bases between. This CDR3 region has 16 residues. CDR1 and CDR2 from the germline V gene are SGHAT and FQNNGV. The CDR3 loop is CASSLVWAGRNDTQYF. In DNA, the CDR3 is TGTGCCAGCAGCTTAGTTTGGGCAGGGAGGAACGATACGCAGTATTTT.

The chain joins TRBV14 to TRBJ2-2; unclear D gene. The CDR3 runs to 12 residues. With 0 bases removed from V and 11 bases from J, the gap between germline ends came to 7 bases. Germline loops: CDR1 SGHDN, CDR2 FVKESK. The CDR3 bases are TGTGCCAGCAGCCAAGACCTCGCAGAGCTGTTTTTT. Its protein is CASSQDLAELFF.

In its sample, this clonotype was seen many times. This chain uses TRBV28 with TRBJ2-7; 7 bases fit TRBD1. V dropped 6 bases and J dropped 3; count of bases not matched to a gene: 8. Germline V CDR1 and CDR2: MDHEN, SYDVKM. The CDR3 loop spans 14 amino acids. The CDR3 here is CASSLTGVGYEQYF. The CDR3 nucleotides read TGTGCCAGCAGCCTTACAGGGGTCGGCTACGAGCAGTACTTC.

Only a few counts were recorded for this clonotype. Germline is not matched at one junction end, which may reflect a read error. The gene calls are TRBV7-3 and TRBJ2-7; TRBD2 is a possible D gene (5 bases). The CDR3 extends over 13 amino acids. Germline V CDR1 and CDR2: SGHTA, FQGTGA. The CDR3 here is CASNLTPRESGYF. DNA of the CDR3: TGTGCCAGCAACTTAACCCCCCGCGAAAGCGGGTACTTC.

The table lists this clonotype with many counts. The rearrangement uses TRBV6-5 and TRBJ1-1, with D tentatively TRBD1 (5 bases). V was cut by 2 bases and J by 1 base, with 11 bases left in between. The CDR3 totals 15 residues. Germline V lookup: CDR1 MNHEY, CDR2 SVGAGI. CDR3 amino acids: CASSYGKTENTEAFF. CDR3 nucleotides: TGTGCCAGCAGTTACGGCAAGACAGAGAACACTGAAGCTTTCTTT.

This clonotype was detected ten times or more. The V and J genes are TRBV28 and TRBJ1-1, with D tentatively TRBD1 (5 bases). The CDR3 loop spans 16 amino acids. Germline CDR1 and CDR2: MDHEN and SYDVKM. V was clipped by 5 bases and J by 1 base, with 17 bases between them. The CDR3 protein is CASSPGDGRPNTEAFF. The CDR3 nucleotides read TGTGCCAGCAGTCCCGGGGACGGACGGCCGAACACTGAAGCTTTCTTT.

This clonotype has just a few counts. The CDR3 is CASSLALQGPHGYTF. The CDR3 DNA sequence: TGTGCCAGCAGTTTAGCCCTACAGGGCCCTCATGGCTACACCTTC. This rearrangement joins TRBV12-3 or TRBV12-4 to TRBJ1-2; perhaps TRBD1 as D (6 bases). The CDR3 consists of 15 residues. V dropped 0 bases and J dropped 6 bases, with 14 bases sitting between them.

The rearrangement uses TRBV29-1 and TRBJ1-2; the D is unclear. Looked up from germline, CDR1 is SQVTM and CDR2 is ANQGSEA. V was cut by 3 bases and J by 8 bases, with 13 bases left in between. The CDR3 is 12 residues long. CDR3: CSVEGRSAGYTF. In DNA form, the CDR3 reads TGCAGCGTTGAGGGGAGGTCGGCGGGCTACACCTTC.

The chain links TRBV30 to TRBJ1-4, with D unresolved. This CDR3 comprises 13 residues. Trimming left V 0 bases short and J 7 bases short, with 9 bases between. Germline-derived CDR1 and CDR2 are GTSNPN and SVGIG (reference sequence). The CDR3 loop reads CAWSVVSSEKLFF. The CDR3 DNA reads TGTGCCTGGAGTGTAGTCAGTAGTGAAAAACTGTTTTTT.

V usage is TRBV29-1 and J usage is TRBJ1-1, with D tentatively TRBD1 (6 bases). The germline V gene encodes CDR1 SQVTM and CDR2 ANQGSEA. V lost 7 bases, J lost 0 bases, and 12 bases lay in between. The CDR3 is 13 amino acids. The CDR3 nucleotides read TGCAGCGCCTTTGACAGGATGAACACTGAAGCTTTCTTT. As protein: CSAFDRMNTEAFF. Looking up the rest from reference TRBV29-1 and TRBJ1-1 gives the full variable domain: SAVISQKPSRDICQRGTSLTIQCQVDSQVTMMFWYRQQPGQSLTLIATANQGSEATYESGFVIDKFPISRPNLTFSTLTVSNMSPEDSSIYLCSAFDRMNTEAFFGQGTRLTVV.

This clonotype was detected ten times or more. CDR3 nucleotide sequence: TGCGCCAGCAGCTTATCGGCGGGCGGGAACACCGGGGAGCTGTTTTTT. Protein sequence: CASSLSAGGNTGELFF. The gene calls are TRBV5-1 and TRBJ2-2; D possibly corresponds to TRBD2 (5 bases). This CDR3 spans 16 amino acids. Germline V lookup: CDR1 SGHRS, CDR2 YFSETQ. V lost 2 bases to trimming and J lost 1 base, with 12 bases between them.

V is TRBV20-1 and J is TRBJ1-1; no definite D call. Germline V gene data show CDR1 as DFQATT and CDR2 as SNEGSKA (reference sequence). Trimming cost V 3 bases and J 7 bases, with 15 bases left between them. The CDR3 sequence is 13 residues long. CDR3 loop: CSARGAQSGEAFF. The CDR3 coding sequence is TGCAGTGCTAGGGGCGCGCAGTCTGGTGAAGCTTTCTTT.

V usage is TRBV20-1 and J usage is TRBJ1-1; D unclear. The germline V gene encodes CDR1 DFQATT and CDR2 SNEGSKA (reference sequence). The CDR3 consists of 12 residues. Trimming shortened V by 3 bases and J by 3 bases, and 8 bases separated the two germline ends. The CDR3 sequence is CSASPGDTEAFF. The CDR3 region has the DNA TGCAGTGCTAGTCCCGGGGACACTGAAGCTTTCTTT.

The chain carries TRBV12-3 or TRBV12-4 and TRBJ2-2; tentatively, D is TRBD1 (6 bases). The CDR3 contains 15 residues. Between the trimmed V and J ends, which lost 10 bases and 0 bases, there was a span of 15 bases. The CDR3 nucleotides read TGTGCCACCAATCCCGGACAGCCGAACACCGGGGAGCTGTTTTTT. It is translated as CATNPGQPNTGELFF.

The chain has TRBV29-1 and TRBJ1-1; 8 bases map to TRBD1. CDR1 SQVTM and CDR2 ANQGSEA come from the germline V gene. V gave up 7 bases and J gave up 4 bases; unmatched junction bases: 8. The CDR3 loop spans 13 amino acids. DNA for the CDR3: TGCAGCGGTATACAGGGGGGAGGCACTGAAGCTTTCTTT. Its translation is CSGIQGGGTEAFF.

This clonotype was observed a handful of times. The chain joins TRBV3-1 to TRBJ2-5; no clear D gene. Germline V CDR1 and CDR2: LGHDT, YNNKEL (reference sequence). The length of the CDR3 is 15 residues. Trimming took off 0 bases at V and 1 base at J, with 9 bases between the two ends. The CDR3 loop is CASSQDRSVQETQYF. The CDR3 nucleotides read TGTGCCAGCAGCCAAGATCGCTCAGTCCAAGAGACCCAGTACTTC.

This chain links TRBV7-2 with TRBJ1-1; unclear D gene. V lost 2 bases to trimming and J lost 8 bases, with 9 bases between them. Germline CDR1 is SGHTA and CDR2 is FQGNSA. The CDR3 is 12 residues long. The DNA for the CDR3 is TGTGCCAGCAGCTTATGGTCGGCGGAAGCTTTCTTT. It specifies CASSLWSAEAFF.

The rearrangement links TRBV5-5 to TRBJ2-7; TRBD2 aligns across 8 bases. Germline loops: CDR1 SGHKS, CDR2 YYEKEE (reference sequence). Germline trimming cut 2 bases from V and 6 bases from J; bases unmatched to any gene: 16. The CDR3 is 17 residues long. This CDR3 reads CASSFSDTGTRRFEQYF. CDR3 coding DNA: TGTGCCAGCAGCTTCTCCGATACCGGGACTAGGAGGTTCGAGCAGTACTTC.

This clonotype was seen just once. CDR3 region: CASSLSNSTFNYGYTF. CDR3 bases: TGCGCCAGCAGCTTGAGCAACAGTACCTTTAACTATGGCTACACCTTC. V and J are TRBV5-1 and TRBJ1-2; the D is unclear. Germline loops: CDR1 SGHRS, CDR2 YFSETQ. The CDR3 is 16 amino acids. Trimming cost V 1 base and J 1 base, with 14 bases left between them. Variable domain in full (rest from reference TRBV5-1 and TRBJ1-2): KAGVTQTPRYLIKTRGQQVTLSCSPISGHRSVSWYQQTPGQGLQFLFEYFSETQRNKGNFPGRFSGRQFSNSRSEMNVSTLELGDSALYLCASSLSNSTFNYGYTFGSGTRLTVV.

The CDR3 DNA sequence: TGCAGCGTCATACAGGGGAACACTGAAGCTTTCTTT. Translated: CSVIQGNTEAFF. The rearrangement uses TRBV29-1 and TRBJ1-1, with D perhaps TRBD1 (6 bases). Trimming removed 6 bases from V and 1 base from J, with 9 bases in between. The CDR3 loop spans 12 amino acids. Germline V CDR1 and CDR2: SQVTM, ANQGSEA.

Many counts were recorded for this clonotype. V is TRBV12-3 or TRBV12-4 and J is TRBJ1-1, with D unclear. This CDR3 has 14 residues. Trimming cost V 4 bases and J 6 bases, with 15 bases left between them. CDR3 region: CASSSRLMGSEAFF. The CDR3 nucleotides are TGTGCCAGCAGTTCCCGGCTTATGGGGTCTGAAGCTTTCTTT.

This clonotype has more than one count but fewer than ten. The gene calls are TRBV11-2 and TRBJ2-7; unclear D gene. Trimming took off 7 bases at V and 2 bases at J, with 12 bases between the two ends. The CDR3 runs 13 residues. Germline V gene sequence: CDR1 SGHAT, CDR2 FQNNGV. The CDR3 reads CASTPPATYEQYF. The CDR3 coding sequence is TGTGCCAGCACCCCGCCGGCCACCTACGAGCAGTACTTC.

The chain is built from TRBV19 and TRBJ2-7, with 10 bases matching TRBD1. Germline CDR1 LNHDA, CDR2 SQIVND (reference sequence). V shed 9 bases and J 4 bases; nucleotides not matched to a gene: 12. This CDR3 contains 15 residues. The CDR3 bases are TGTGCCAGCGGGCCGCAGGGGACAGGGGTTTACGAGCAGTACTTC. It codes for CASGPQGTGVYEQYF.

This clonotype was seen many times. The genes are TRBV19 and TRBJ2-5, with 9 bases aligning to TRBD1. The CDR3 is 17 amino acids. The J segment lost 5 bases and the V segment lost 5 bases, leaving 15 bases of the junction unmatched. The germline V gene has CDR1 LNHDA and CDR2 SQIVND (reference sequence). Written as DNA, the CDR3 is TGTGCCAGTAGTTCCAGCGAGGCCGGGACAGGGAATGAGACCCAGTACTTC. Encoded protein: CASSSSEAGTGNETQYF. Filled out from reference TRBV19 and TRBJ2-5, the complete variable domain reads DGGITQSPKYLFRKEGQNVTLSCEQNLNHDAMYWYRQDPGQGLRLIYYSQIVNDFQKGDIAEGYSVSREKKESFPLTVTSAQKNPTAFYLCASSSSEAGTGNETQYFGPGTRLLVL.

This clonotype is a singleton in its sample. The chain joins TRBV5-1 to TRBJ1-1, with TRBD1 matching over 7 bases. The CDR3 loop spans 14 amino acids. Germline loops: CDR1 SGHRS, CDR2 YFSETQ. V trimming: 7 bases; J trimming: 5 bases; junction bases outside the gene matches: 11. The CDR3 nucleotides read TGCGCCAGCGGCCTACGACAGGGTGGTACTGAAGCTTTCTTT. Its protein product is CASGLRQGGTEAFF.